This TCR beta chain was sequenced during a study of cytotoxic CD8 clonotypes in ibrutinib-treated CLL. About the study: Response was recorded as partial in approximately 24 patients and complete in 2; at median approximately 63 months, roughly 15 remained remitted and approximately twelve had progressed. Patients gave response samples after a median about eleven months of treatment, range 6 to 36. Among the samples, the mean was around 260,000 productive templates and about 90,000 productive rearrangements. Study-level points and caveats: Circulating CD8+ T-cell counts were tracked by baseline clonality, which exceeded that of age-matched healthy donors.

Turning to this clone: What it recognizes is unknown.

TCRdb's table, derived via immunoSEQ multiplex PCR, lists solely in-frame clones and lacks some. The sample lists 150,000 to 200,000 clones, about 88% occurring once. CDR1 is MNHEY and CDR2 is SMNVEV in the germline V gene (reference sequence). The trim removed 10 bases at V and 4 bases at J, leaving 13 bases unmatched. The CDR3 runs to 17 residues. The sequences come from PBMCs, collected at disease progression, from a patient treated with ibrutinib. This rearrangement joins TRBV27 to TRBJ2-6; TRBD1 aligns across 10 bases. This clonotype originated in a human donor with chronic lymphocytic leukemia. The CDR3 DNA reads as TGTGCCACCTCTCCGGGACAGGGGTCGGCCGGGGCCAACGTCCTGACTTTC. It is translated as CATSPGQGSAGANVLTF.